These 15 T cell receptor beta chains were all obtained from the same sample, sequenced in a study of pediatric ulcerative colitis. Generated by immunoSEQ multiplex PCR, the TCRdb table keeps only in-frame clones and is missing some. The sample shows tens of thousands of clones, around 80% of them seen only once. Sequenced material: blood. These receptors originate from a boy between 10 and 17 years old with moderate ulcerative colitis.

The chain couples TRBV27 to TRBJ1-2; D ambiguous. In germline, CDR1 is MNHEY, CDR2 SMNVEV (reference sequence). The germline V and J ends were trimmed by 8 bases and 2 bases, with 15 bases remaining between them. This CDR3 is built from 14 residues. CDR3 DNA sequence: TGTGCCAGCCGAGAACCGGGCACAAACTATGGCTACACCTTC. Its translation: CASREPGTNYGYTF.

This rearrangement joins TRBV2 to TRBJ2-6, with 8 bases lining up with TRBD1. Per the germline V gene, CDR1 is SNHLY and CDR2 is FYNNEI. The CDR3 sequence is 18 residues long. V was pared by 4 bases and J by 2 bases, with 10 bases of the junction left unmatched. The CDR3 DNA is TGTGCCAGCAGTGGACCAAGGACAGGGCATGCTGGGGCCAACGTCCTGACTTTC. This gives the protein CASSGPRTGHAGANVLTF.

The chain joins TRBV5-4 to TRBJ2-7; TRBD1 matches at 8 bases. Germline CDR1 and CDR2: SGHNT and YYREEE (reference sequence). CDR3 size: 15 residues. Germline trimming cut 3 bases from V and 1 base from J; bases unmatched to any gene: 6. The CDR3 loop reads CASSSARTGSYEQYF. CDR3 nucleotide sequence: TGTGCCAGCAGCTCGGCGAGGACAGGGTCCTACGAGCAGTACTTC.

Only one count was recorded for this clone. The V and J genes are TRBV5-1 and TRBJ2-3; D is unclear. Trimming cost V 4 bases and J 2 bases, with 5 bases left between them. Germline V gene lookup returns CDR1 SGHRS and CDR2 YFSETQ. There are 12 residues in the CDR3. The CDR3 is CASSPYTDTQYF. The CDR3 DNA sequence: TGCGCCAGCAGCCCATACACAGATACGCAGTATTTT.

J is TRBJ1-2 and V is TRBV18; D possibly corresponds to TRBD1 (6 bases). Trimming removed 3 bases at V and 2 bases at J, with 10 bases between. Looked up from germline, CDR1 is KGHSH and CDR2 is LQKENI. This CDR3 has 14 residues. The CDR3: CASSPGGRNYGYTF. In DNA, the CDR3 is TGTGCCAGCTCACCCGGGGGGCGCAACTATGGCTACACCTTC.

This chain's CDR3 is CASSFHDTEAFF. In DNA, the CDR3 is TGTGCCAGCAGCTTCCATGACACTGAAGCTTTCTTT. This sequence joins TRBV7-8 and TRBJ1-1, with no clear D. The CDR3 length is 12 residues. V lost 3 bases, J lost 3 bases, and 5 bases lay in between. CDR1 and CDR2 from the germline V gene are SGHVS and FQNEAQ.

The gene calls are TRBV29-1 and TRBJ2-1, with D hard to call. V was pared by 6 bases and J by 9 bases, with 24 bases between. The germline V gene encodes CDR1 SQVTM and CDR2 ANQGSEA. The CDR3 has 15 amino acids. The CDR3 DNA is TGCAGCGTCCCTTTGACTTACACATCTGGTGGTGAGCAGTTCTTC. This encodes CSVPLTYTSGGEQFF.

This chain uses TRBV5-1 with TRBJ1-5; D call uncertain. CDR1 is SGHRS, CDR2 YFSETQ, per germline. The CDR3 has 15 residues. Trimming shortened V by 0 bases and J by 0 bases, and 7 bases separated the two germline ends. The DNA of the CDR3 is TGCGCCAGCAGCTTGGCGGGGAATAGCAATCAGCCCCAGCATTTT. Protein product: CASSLAGNSNQPQHF. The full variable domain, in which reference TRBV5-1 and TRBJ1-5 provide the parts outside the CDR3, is KAGVTQTPRYLIKTRGQQVTLSCSPISGHRSVSWYQQTPGQGLQFLFEYFSETQRNKGNFPGRFSGRQFSNSRSEMNVSTLELGDSALYLCASSLAGNSNQPQHFGDGTRLSIL.

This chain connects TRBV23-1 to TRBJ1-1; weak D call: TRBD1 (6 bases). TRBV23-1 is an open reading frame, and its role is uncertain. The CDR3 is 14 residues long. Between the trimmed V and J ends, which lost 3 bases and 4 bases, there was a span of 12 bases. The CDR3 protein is CASSHFRDTTEAFF. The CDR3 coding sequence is TGCGCCAGCAGTCATTTTCGGGACACCACTGAAGCTTTCTTT.

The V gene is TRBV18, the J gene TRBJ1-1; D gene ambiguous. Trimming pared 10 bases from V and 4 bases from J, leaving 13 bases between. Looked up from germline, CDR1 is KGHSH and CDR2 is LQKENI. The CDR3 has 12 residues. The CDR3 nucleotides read TGTGCCACCCCGGCCCGGGGCACTGAAGCTTTCTTT. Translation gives CATPARGTEAFF.

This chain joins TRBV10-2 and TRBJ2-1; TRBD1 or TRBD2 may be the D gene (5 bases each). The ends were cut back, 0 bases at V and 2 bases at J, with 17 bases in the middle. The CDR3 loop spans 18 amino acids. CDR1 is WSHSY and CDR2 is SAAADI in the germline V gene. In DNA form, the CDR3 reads TGCGCCAGCAGTGAGTCGATGTGGGACCCTCCAACCTACAATGAGCAGTTCTTC. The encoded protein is CASSESMWDPPTYNEQFF.

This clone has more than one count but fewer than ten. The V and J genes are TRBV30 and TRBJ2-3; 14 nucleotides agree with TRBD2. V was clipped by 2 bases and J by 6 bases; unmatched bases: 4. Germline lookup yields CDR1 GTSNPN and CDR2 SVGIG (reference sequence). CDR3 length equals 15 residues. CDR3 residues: CAWSPGLAGADTQYF. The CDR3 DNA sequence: TGTGCCTGGAGTCCGGGACTAGCGGGAGCTGATACGCAGTATTTT.

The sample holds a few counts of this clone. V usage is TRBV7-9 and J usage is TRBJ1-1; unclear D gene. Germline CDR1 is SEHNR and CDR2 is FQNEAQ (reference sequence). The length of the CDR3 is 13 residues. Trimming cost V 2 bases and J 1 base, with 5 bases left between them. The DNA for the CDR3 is TGTGCCAGCAGCTTACAGCAGAACACTGAAGCTTTCTTT. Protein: CASSLQQNTEAFF.

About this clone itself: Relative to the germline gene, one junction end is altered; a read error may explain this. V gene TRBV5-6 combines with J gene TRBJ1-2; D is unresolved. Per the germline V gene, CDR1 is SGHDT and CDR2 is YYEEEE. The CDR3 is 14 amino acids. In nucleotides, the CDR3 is TGTGCCAGCATCTTGGGCGTCAGACTCGGGGGCTACACCTTC. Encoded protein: CASILGVRLGGYTF.

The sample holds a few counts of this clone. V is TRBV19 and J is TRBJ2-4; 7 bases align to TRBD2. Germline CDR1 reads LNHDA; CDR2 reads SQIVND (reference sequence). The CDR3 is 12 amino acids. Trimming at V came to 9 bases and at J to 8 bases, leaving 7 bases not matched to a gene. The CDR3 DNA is TGTGCCAGCCGGGAAGCGGGATACATTCAGTACTTC. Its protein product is CASREAGYIQYF.